This is a list of T cell receptor beta chains from one sample in a study of metastatic and nonmetastatic thyroid tumors. TCRdb re-called clones via MiXCR from the PCR reads. Among 5,500 to 7,500 clones, roughly a third were seen once, and the ten largest hold about 21%. Material: tumor tissue. The receptors here all came from a female donor with papillary thyroid cancer or a benign thyroid nodule (not recorded which). Some clones in this sample may be carry-over from other donors' samples. Both conserved end residues are part of each CDR3.

v_gene: TRBV28; CDR3aa: CASSFKRESYNEQFF
v_gene: TRBV27; CDR3aa: CASIGAENTGGLFF
v_gene: TRBV19; CDR3aa: CATSDRGDTGELFF
v_gene: TRBV28; CDR3aa: CASLRLASTGELFF
v_gene: TRBV28; CDR3aa: CASSLSGGAHGYTF
v_gene: TRBV6-1; CDR3aa: CASGGAGGANEQFF
v_gene: TRBV2; CDR3aa: CASSVDRVGNSPLHF
v_gene: TRBV28; CDR3aa: CASRTRTGALTDTQYF
v_gene: TRBV5-6; CDR3aa: CASSLWGSGYTF
v_gene: TRBV20-1; CDR3aa: CSARDRLGTAYNSPLHF
v_gene: TRBV20-1; CDR3aa: CSATAGETQYF
v_gene: TRBV11-2; CDR3aa: CASSRRLAGGSSTDTQYF
v_gene: TRBV11-3; CDR3aa: CASSLGREGEQFF
v_gene: TRBV11-2; CDR3aa: CASSSKLGGVVYGYTF
v_gene: TRBV12-3/TRBV12-4; CDR3aa: CASSLAGGYEQYF
v_gene: TRBV16; CDR3aa: CASSLGLANNEQFF
v_gene: TRBV5-1; CDR3aa: CASSLDGSTNEKLFF
v_gene: TRBV6-1; CDR3aa: CASRGGAYEQYF
v_gene: TRBV5-1; CDR3aa: CASSLVGGRHTDTQYF
v_gene: TRBV6-2/TRBV6-3; CDR3aa: CASSYSKASQGGYEQYF
v_gene: TRBV4-1; CDR3aa: CASSQVTGSNQPQHF
v_gene: TRBV2; CDR3aa: CASSETSGRKTQYF
v_gene: TRBV2; CDR3aa: CASSVGDSPTDEQYF
v_gene: TRBV2; CDR3aa: CASSGTSGLTYNEQFF
v_gene: TRBV11-3; CDR3aa: CASSSPGQGIVGTKNIQYF
v_gene: TRBV5-4; CDR3aa: CASSFIDTGELFF
v_gene: TRBV6-2/TRBV6-3; CDR3aa: CASGTRQGISEQYF
v_gene: TRBV28; CDR3aa: CASSFSGPFEQYF
v_gene: TRBV19; CDR3aa: CASRGGNEKLFF
v_gene: TRBV7-2; CDR3aa: CASSPGQVVDEQFF
v_gene: TRBV30; CDR3aa: CAWSVVRANLQNTGELFF
v_gene: TRBV6-2/TRBV6-3; CDR3aa: CASSYAGTGGGYTF
v_gene: TRBV11-1; CDR3aa: CASSLASGGPHQPQHF
v_gene: TRBV11-1; CDR3aa: CASSLPSGQVRDEQFF
v_gene: TRBV19; CDR3aa: CAAVTGGWEQYF
v_gene: TRBV2; CDR3aa: CASTRTGIPSGANVLTF
v_gene: TRBV12-3/TRBV12-4; CDR3aa: CASTLGLAGVHEQFF
v_gene: TRBV12-3/TRBV12-4; CDR3aa: CASGYGNSYEQYF
v_gene: TRBV5-1; CDR3aa: CASSLRWSNSPLHF
v_gene: TRBV7-2; CDR3aa: CASSLGGVRNEQFF
v_gene: TRBV6-1; CDR3aa: CASRPMNTEAFF
v_gene: TRBV7-2; CDR3aa: CASSKTSGGSYEQYF
v_gene: TRBV11-2; CDR3aa: CASRPIRGQTGQTNYGYTF
v_gene: TRBV7-2; CDR3aa: CASSLSETQYF
v_gene: TRBV7-2; CDR3aa: CASSNDRVVTGELFF
v_gene: TRBV4-2; CDR3aa: CASSQDRLTGNEQFF
v_gene: TRBV27; CDR3aa: CASSLLGAVDTQYF
v_gene: TRBV5-1; CDR3aa: CASRPTGLLSYEQYF
v_gene: TRBV15; CDR3aa: CATSRGTGGIYEQYF
v_gene: TRBV6-2/TRBV6-3; CDR3aa: CASSQVVSGANVLTF
v_gene: TRBV11-1; CDR3aa: CASSSRQGPYNEQFF
v_gene: TRBV2; CDR3aa: CASRTLTSGIDNEQFF
v_gene: TRBV19; CDR3aa: CASSKQTTGELFF
v_gene: TRBV3-1; CDR3aa: CASSLAGPGAQYF
v_gene: TRBV28; CDR3aa: CASSLGGGRLYGYTF
v_gene: TRBV5-1; CDR3aa: CASSSRGTGNTIYF